This T cell receptor (beta chain) was profiled in a study of cytomegalovirus exposure and HLA in healthy donors. Note on this clone: The antigen is undetermined.

In germline, CDR1 is SQVTM, CDR2 ANQGSEA. The CDR3 has 14 amino acids. The junction had 9 bases not matched to a gene; V was cut back by 7 bases and J by 3 bases. Study outcomes and limitations: Later analysis demonstrated an association between a missense DCLRE1C variant and TCR beta V- and J-gene trimming. The records held CMV serostatus as the only immune exposure information.

The PCR made use of 60 Vbeta and 13 Jbeta primers. Clones were read by immunoSEQ multiplex PCR, and TCRdb kept only the in-frame ones, dropping some. The repertoire holds 150,000 to 200,000 clones, with more than 75% as singletons. V gene TRBV29-1 combines with J gene TRBJ2-3; TRBD1 matches 8 bases. The origin of this receptor is a young woman in good health and CMV-seronegative. The sequencing sample was made of PBMCs. The CDR3, as DNA: TGCAGCGCGGAGGGACAGGCGGGGACAGATACGCAGTATTTT. Residues: CSAEGQAGTDTQYF.